The 18 T cell receptor beta chains given below trace back to one sample, sequenced in a study of T-cell memory formation after mild COVID-19. TCRdb reprocessed the 5' RACE reads via MiXCR and lists one record per CDR3 protein. Of 30,000 to 45,000 distinct CDR3 sequences in the sample, roughly 10% were seen once. The specimen was PBMCs or a T cell subset sorted from them (not recorded which). The receptors come from a man in his late teens or twenties who had mild COVID-19 (a few samples of this study predate the infection). Cell type and time point are not known.

The chain has TRBV11-2 and TRBJ2-1; 9 bases are a match to TRBD2. This CDR3 is 13 amino acids long. With V trimmed by 1 base and J by 10 bases, 2 bases remained unmatched. Germline-derived CDR1 and CDR2 are SGHAT and FQNNGV. CDR3 protein: CASSLALAGEQFF. The CDR3 DNA sequence: TGTGCCAGCAGCTTAGCCCTAGCGGGGGAGCAGTTCTTC. Complete variable domain (other parts from reference TRBV11-2 and TRBJ2-1): EAGVAQSPRYKIIEKRQSVAFWCNPISGHATLYWYQQILGQGPKLLIQFQNNGVVDDSQLPKDRFSAERLKGVDSTLKIQPAKLEDSAVYLCASSLALAGEQFFGPGTRLTVL.

V is TRBV5-1 and J is TRBJ2-3; a weak D match, TRBD1 (6 bases). This CDR3 region has 15 residues. Per the germline V gene, CDR1 is SGHRS and CDR2 is YFSETQ. Trimming shortened V by 5 bases and J by 2 bases, and 15 bases separated the two germline ends. The CDR3, as DNA: TGCGCCAGCAGTACAGGACAGCTAGACACAGATACGCAGTATTTT. Translation: CASSTGQLDTDTQYF.

In this sample, this clonotype turned up many times. V usage is TRBV2 and J usage is TRBJ2-1; TRBD2 matches at 13 bases. The CDR3 sequence is 17 residues long. Trimming cost V 4 bases and J 4 bases; bases outside gene matches: 7. CDR1 is SNHLY, CDR2 FYNNEI, per germline. The CDR3 coding sequence is TGTGCCAGCAGTGTGTCCCTACTAGCGGGGGGGTACAATGAGCAGTTCTTC. This gives the protein CASSVSLLAGGYNEQFF.

In its sample, this clonotype was seen many times. The rearrangement uses TRBV5-1 and TRBJ2-3; TRBD2 matches 8 bases. Germline trimming cut 1 base from V and 3 bases from J; bases unmatched to any gene: 4. In germline, CDR1 is SGHRS, CDR2 YFSETQ. The CDR3 extends over 15 amino acids. This CDR3 reads CASSLLAGGTDTQYF. The CDR3 DNA reads as TGCGCCAGCAGCTTGTTGGCGGGGGGAACAGATACGCAGTATTTT.

This clonotype has a count of ten or more. The J gene is TRBJ1-4, the V gene TRBV28, with 7 nucleotides matching TRBD1. The ends lost 2 bases at V and 3 bases at J; junction bases unmatched: 12. The CDR3 runs to 18 residues. The germline V gene encodes CDR1 MDHEN and CDR2 SYDVKM. CDR3 sequence reads: CASSLPGTAPNANEKLFF. CDR3 coding DNA: TGTGCCAGCAGTTTACCCGGGACAGCTCCCAATGCTAATGAAAAACTGTTTTTT.

This clonotype appeared many times. V and J are TRBV9 and TRBJ2-2; 11 positions match TRBD1. There are 15 residues in the CDR3. Germline V gene lookup returns CDR1 SGDLS and CDR2 YYNGEE. V lost 2 bases and J lost 6; bases outside the gene matches: 3. The CDR3 region has the DNA TGTGCCAGCAGCGTTCGGACAGGGGGCGCCGGGGAGCTGTTTTTT. It encodes CASSVRTGGAGELFF.

This clonotype was found many times. V usage is TRBV7-9 and J usage is TRBJ1-2; D possibly corresponds to TRBD1 (5 bases). Germline CDR1 and CDR2: SEHNR and FQNEAQ (reference sequence). This CDR3 is 15 amino acids long. The ends were cut back, 5 bases at V and 3 bases at J, with 16 bases in the middle. The CDR3 reads CASSPGGATDYGYTF. CDR3 in DNA: TGTGCCAGCAGCCCGGGCGGGGCCACCGACTATGGCTACACCTTC.

In its sample, this clonotype was seen many times. The chain is built from TRBV28 and TRBJ2-7; D may match TRBD1 or TRBD2 (7 bases each). V lost 5 bases and J lost 0, with 17 bases in between. The CDR3 totals 16 residues. Germline V CDR1 and CDR2: MDHEN, SYDVKM. The CDR3 sequence: CASSPGGGDGSYEQYV. The CDR3 DNA reads TGTGCCAGCAGTCCAGGGGGGGGGGACGGCTCCTACGAGCAGTACGTC.

This clonotype has ten or more counts. V and J are TRBV6-1 and TRBJ1-6; no definite D call. The CDR3 length is 13 residues. V was cut by 4 bases and J by 10 bases, with 11 bases left in between. Germline-derived CDR1 and CDR2 are MNHNS and SASEGT. The CDR3 region has the DNA TGTGCCAGCAGTGTGGACGTCGGCTCACCCCTCCACTTT. This sequence encodes CASSVDVGSPLHF.

This clonotype came up many times. V gene TRBV15 combines with J gene TRBJ2-1; D might be TRBD2 (6 bases). Germline CDR1 is LNHNV and CDR2 is YYDKDF (reference sequence). Trimming left V 5 bases short and J 8 bases short, with 7 bases between. The CDR3 contains 11 residues. CDR3 in amino acids: CATSRRDEQFF. CDR3 DNA sequence: TGTGCCACCAGCCGGAGGGATGAGCAGTTCTTC.

The rearrangement uses TRBV4-1 and TRBJ1-5; 8 nucleotides agree with TRBD1. This CDR3 contains 14 residues. V lost 4 bases, J lost 7 bases, and 6 bases stayed unmatched. CDR1 is MGHRA and CDR2 is YSYEKL in the germline V gene. The CDR3 bases are TGCGCCAGCAGCCGTACGACAGGGGCCCAGCCCCAGCATTTT. Translated: CASSRTTGAQPQHF.

A note on this clonotype: This may arise from a read error, as a much more abundant clone is one base away. The CDR3 sequence is CASSLAGRNQPQHF. Here the CDR3 DNA reads TGTGCCAGCAGCTTAGCGGGAAGAAATCAGCCCCAGCATTTT. This sequence joins TRBV7-2 and TRBJ1-5; no definite D call. V was pared by 0 bases and J by 4 bases, with 7 bases between. CDR1 and CDR2 (germline): SGHTA, FQGNSA. The CDR3 loop spans 14 amino acids. The complete variable domain, with remaining parts taken from reference TRBV7-2 and TRBJ1-5, reads GAGVSQSPSNKVTEKGKDVELRCDPISGHTALYWYRQSLGQGLEFLIYFQGNSAPDKSGLPSDRFSAERTGGSVSTLTIQRTQQEDSAVYLCASSLAGRNQPQHFGDGTRLSIL.

This clonotype showed up just a few times. It may be a read error: a sequence one base away is much more abundant. The CDR3 sequence: CASSSSGANVLTF. The CDR3 DNA is TGTGCCAGCAGCTCCTCTGGGGCCAACGTCCTGACTTTC. This sequence joins TRBV6-4 and TRBJ2-6; D not resolved. This CDR3 spans 13 amino acids. Deletions cut 6 bases from V and 0 bases from J, with 3 bases between. CDR1 and CDR2 (germline): MRHNA, SNTAGT.

This clonotype was found many times. The CDR3 spells CSARGGLRADTQYF. The CDR3 nucleotides read TGCAGTGCTAGGGGGGGGTTAAGGGCAGATACGCAGTATTTT. The chain links TRBV20-1 to TRBJ2-3; 7 bases line up with TRBD2. Looked up from germline, CDR1 is DFQATT and CDR2 is SNEGSKA (reference sequence). After removal of 3 bases from V and 4 bases from J, the junction contained 7 bases not matched to a gene. The CDR3 spans 14 residues.

The table lists this clonotype with a few counts. The J gene is TRBJ2-5, the V gene TRBV3-1; D possibly corresponds to TRBD1 (6 bases). The CDR3 is 14 residues long. Trimming removed 4 bases at V and 4 bases at J, with 13 bases between. From germline, CDR1 is LGHDT and CDR2 YNNKEL (reference sequence). Here the CDR3 DNA reads TGTGCCAGCAGCCCCACCTTCAGGGGAGAGACCCAGTACTTC. The encoded protein is CASSPTFRGETQYF.

In this sample, this clonotype turned up many times. This sequence joins TRBV5-1 and TRBJ2-7, with D unresolved. Germline CDR1 and CDR2: SGHRS and YFSETQ. The CDR3 runs to 15 residues. The V and J ends lost 0 bases and 2 bases respectively, with 12 bases between them. The CDR3 region is CASSLASTNPYEQYF. In nucleotides, the CDR3 is TGCGCCAGCAGCTTGGCCTCTACAAACCCCTACGAGCAGTACTTC.

This clonotype was seen ten or more times. V is TRBV28 and J is TRBJ2-1, with D unresolved. V lost 5 bases and J lost 0, with 14 bases in between. The CDR3 loop spans 16 amino acids. Germline V gives CDR1 MDHEN, CDR2 SYDVKM. Written as DNA, the CDR3 is TGTGCCAGCAGTCCCTCGGGCCCCAGCTCCTACAATGAGCAGTTCTTC. Protein: CASSPSGPSSYNEQFF.

This clonotype has ten or more counts. The rearrangement uses TRBV6-6 and TRBJ2-7; weak D call: TRBD2 (5 bases). Germline values: CDR1 MNHNY, CDR2 SVGAGI (reference sequence). CDR3 length: 12 amino acids. V was clipped by 10 bases and J by 3 bases, with 13 bases between them. CDR3 sequence (DNA): TGTGCCACCTTCGCGGGCCTCTACGAGCAGTACTTC. Amino acid sequence: CATFAGLYEQYF.